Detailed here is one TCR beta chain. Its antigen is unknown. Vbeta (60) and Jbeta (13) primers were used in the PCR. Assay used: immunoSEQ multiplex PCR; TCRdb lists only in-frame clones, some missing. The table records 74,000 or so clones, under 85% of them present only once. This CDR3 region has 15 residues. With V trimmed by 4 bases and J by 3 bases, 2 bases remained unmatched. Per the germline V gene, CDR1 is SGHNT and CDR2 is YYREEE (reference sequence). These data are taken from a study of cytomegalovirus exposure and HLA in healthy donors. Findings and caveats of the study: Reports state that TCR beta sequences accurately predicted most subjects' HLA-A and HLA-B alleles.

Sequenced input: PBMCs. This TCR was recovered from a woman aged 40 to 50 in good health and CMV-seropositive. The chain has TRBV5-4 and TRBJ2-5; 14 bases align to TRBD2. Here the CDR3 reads CASSRGLAGEETQYF. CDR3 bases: TGTGCCAGCAGCAGGGGACTAGCGGGAGAAGAGACCCAGTACTTC.